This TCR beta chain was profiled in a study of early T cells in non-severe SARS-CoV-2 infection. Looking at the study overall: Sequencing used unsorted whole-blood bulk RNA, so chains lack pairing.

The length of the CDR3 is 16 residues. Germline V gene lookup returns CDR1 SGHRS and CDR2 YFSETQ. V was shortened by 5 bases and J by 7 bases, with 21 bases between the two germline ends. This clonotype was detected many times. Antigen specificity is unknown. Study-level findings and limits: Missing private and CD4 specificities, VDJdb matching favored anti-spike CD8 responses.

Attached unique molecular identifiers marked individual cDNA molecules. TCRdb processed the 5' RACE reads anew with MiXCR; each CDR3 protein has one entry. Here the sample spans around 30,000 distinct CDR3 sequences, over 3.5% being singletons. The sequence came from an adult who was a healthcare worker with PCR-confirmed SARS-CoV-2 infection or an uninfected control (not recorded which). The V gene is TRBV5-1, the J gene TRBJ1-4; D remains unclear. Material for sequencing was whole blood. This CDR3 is CASSYTHRSGGEKLFF. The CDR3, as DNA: TGCGCCAGCAGTTACACTCACCGGTCGGGAGGTGAAAAACTGTTTTTT.